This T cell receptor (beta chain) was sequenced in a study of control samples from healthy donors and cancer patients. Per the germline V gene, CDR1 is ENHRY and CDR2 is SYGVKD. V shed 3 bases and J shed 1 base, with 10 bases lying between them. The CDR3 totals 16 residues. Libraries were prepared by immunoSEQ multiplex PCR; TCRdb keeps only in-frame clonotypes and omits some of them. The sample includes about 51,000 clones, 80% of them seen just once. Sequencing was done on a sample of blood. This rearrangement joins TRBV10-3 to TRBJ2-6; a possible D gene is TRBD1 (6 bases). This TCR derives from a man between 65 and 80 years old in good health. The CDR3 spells CAISEGQSSGANVLTF. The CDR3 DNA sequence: TGTGCCATCAGTGAAGGACAGTCTTCTGGGGCCAACGTCCTGACTTTC.